This TCR beta chain is drawn from a study of Graves' ophthalmopathy and Graves' hyperthyroidism. Whole-study context: No treatment had been given when peripheral blood was collected at initial diagnosis.

RNA transcripts were the source from which TCR beta CDR3 regions were amplified. First-round RT-PCR employed HTBI primers, with a second-round multiplex PCR after it. MiXCR, run by TCRdb on the multiplex PCR reads, gives a single entry per CDR3 protein. The sample lists approximately 330,000 distinct CDR3 sequences, about 17% occurring once. Whole-study findings and limits: The authors also found most expanded thyroid clonotypes above 0.001 frequency in blood.

The evidence that diagnosis relied on was clinical symptoms, serum thyroxine, TRAb, thyroid ultrasound and orbital computed tomography. The source of the PBMCs was approximately 9.5 ml of fresh peripheral blood. With V trimmed by 3 bases and J by 0 bases, 11 bases remained unmatched. The CDR3 has 18 amino acids. Germline CDR1 reads KGHDR; CDR2 reads SFDVKD. Ten or more counts support this clonotype. Antigen: not known. Input material: peripheral blood. The V and J genes are TRBV24-1 and TRBJ1-2; 8 nucleotides line up with TRBD1. The sequence derives from an adult man with Graves' ophthalmopathy. The CDR3 DNA follows: TGTGCCACCAGTGATCCGCCTGACAGGGGTATCCCTAACTATGGCTACACCTTC. Its translation: CATSDPPDRGIPNYGYTF.